Each of the 6 T cell receptor beta chains below was sequenced from the same sample in a study of CD8+CD57+ T cells in acquired aplastic anemia. It was genomic DNA that served as the template for profiling TCR beta VDJ and CDR3. TCRdb reprocessed the reads via MiXCR and lists one record per CDR3 protein. The data hold some 140,000 distinct CDR3 sequences, with roughly 54% observed a single time. Sequencing was done on patients that had shown CD8+CD57+ cell expansion by flow cytometry. Sequenced input: sorted CD4+, CD8+, or CD8+CD57+ T cells (not recorded which) from PBMCs. The source is a human donor with aplastic anemia.

This clonotype showed up many times. The genes are TRBV29-1 and TRBJ2-2; maybe TRBD1 (6 bases). Germline V CDR1 and CDR2: SQVTM, ANQGSEA. The CDR3 covers 19 residues. Trimming took 6 bases from V and 0 from J, leaving 26 bases between them. DNA for the CDR3: TGCAGCGTCAAAGCCAGGGGCCGCGCGTCACCTCCGAACACCGGGGAGCTGTTTTTT. Protein sequence: CSVKARGRASPPNTGELFF.

This clonotype was seen repeatedly, ten times or more. The chain employs TRBV19 and TRBJ2-3; 13 bases map to TRBD2. Germline trimming cut 2 bases from V and 6 bases from J; bases unmatched to any gene: 2. CDR3 length: 15 amino acids. The germline CDR1 and CDR2 sequences are LNHDA and SQIVND (reference sequence). The CDR3 nucleotides read TGTGCCAGTAGTATAACTAGCGGGGGGGGTGATACGCAGTATTTT. This gives the protein CASSITSGGGDTQYF.

This clonotype was seen many times. The V and J genes are TRBV7-8 and TRBJ2-2; 11 nucleotides match TRBD1. This CDR3 has 16 amino acids. Germline V gene lookup returns CDR1 SGHVS and CDR2 FQNEAQ. The V segment lost 1 base and the J segment 5 bases; nucleotides outside the gene matches: 3. CDR3 amino acids: CASSLGTGGITGELFF. CDR3 bases: TGTGCCAGCAGCTTAGGGACAGGGGGCATTACCGGGGAGCTGTTTTTT.

At least ten counts were recorded for this clonotype. The chain joins TRBV19 to TRBJ2-3; 7 bases are a match to TRBD2. Germline V gene lookup returns CDR1 LNHDA and CDR2 SQIVND (reference sequence). The CDR3 sequence is 15 residues long. The V and J ends lost 8 bases and 11 bases, in that order; junction bases with no gene match: 19. The CDR3 loop reads CASSASGITQIKQYF. In DNA form, the CDR3 reads TGTGCCAGTTCAGCTAGCGGAATTACACAGATAAAGCAGTATTTT.

This clonotype was counted only a few times. The V gene is TRBV6-4, the J gene TRBJ2-1; D call uncertain. The CDR3 is 13 amino acids. The germline CDR1 and CDR2 sequences are MRHNA and SNTAGT. The V end was cut by 0 bases, the J end by 10 bases, with 10 bases between. CDR3 in DNA: TGTGCCAGCAGTGACTCAGGCGGATGGGAGCAGTTCTTC. Its protein is CASSDSGGWEQFF.

This clonotype was picked up one time. The junction departs from germline at one end; a sequencing error may be responsible. This rearrangement joins TRBV6-4 to TRBJ1-4; D may be TRBD1 (5 bases). Germline CDR1 and CDR2: MRHNA and SNTAGT. The CDR3 is 14 amino acids. This chain's CDR3 is CASSDSSQGEKLFF. In DNA, the CDR3 is TGTGCCAGCAGTGACTCGTCCCAGGGTGAAAAACTGTTTTTC.